This T cell receptor (beta chain) was sequenced for a study of blood T cell repertoires in COVID-19. Study details: Sites across the United States, Italy and Spain contributed samples from acute and convalescent COVID-19. PBMCs, B-cell-depleted T cells, or T cells were the source of the cDNA or gDNA that made up the material.

Trimming took off 2 bases at V and 2 bases at J, with 9 bases between the two ends. The CDR3 covers 14 residues. Germline V CDR1 and CDR2: KGHSH, LQKENI. Original data processing: For nucleated cells, counts were estimated from reference gene primer amplification. Using immunoSEQ multiplex PCR, the repertoire was profiled, and TCRdb retains in-frame clones only, with some absent. For V, J and clone size, that table is used; D and trimming come from the DNA. The repertoire has around 100,000 clones, about 91% of them found once; the top ten carry approximately 5%. This receptor was obtained from a human donor in a cohort sampled during active COVID-19. V usage is TRBV18 and J usage is TRBJ1-2; the D is unclear. Sequenced material: peripheral blood. For the CDR3, the DNA is TGTGCCAGCTCACCAGTTGGAGGGAACTATGGCTACACCTTC. Amino acid sequence: CASSPVGGNYGYTF.